This entry lists 18 T cell receptor beta chains sequenced from one sample in a study of blood T cell repertoires in COVID-19. Profiling relied on immunoSEQ multiplex PCR, and the TCRdb table lists in-frame clones only, not all of them. The profile covers around 20,000 clones, with about 87% appearing a single time and 8% to 10% taken by the ten largest. Sequenced: peripheral blood. These receptors were obtained from a human donor in a cohort sampled during active COVID-19. The donor label of this sample is uncertain.

The genes are TRBV6-5 and TRBJ1-3; D uncertain. The CDR3 spans 13 residues. V lost 7 bases to trimming and J lost 4 bases, with 11 bases between them. Germline CDR1 MNHEY, CDR2 SVGAGI. The CDR3 protein is CASTSARGNTIYF. The CDR3 coding sequence is TGTGCCAGCACCTCAGCCAGGGGAAACACCATATATTTT.

The chain uses TRBV2 and TRBJ2-7, with 9 bases identical to TRBD2. This CDR3 is 15 amino acids long. Germline V gene data show CDR1 as SNHLY and CDR2 as FYNNEI. With 4 bases clipped from V and 5 bases from J, the junction kept 9 bases outside the gene matches. CDR3 DNA sequence: TGTGCCAGCAGTGGCCAGGGCGGGAGGGCCCACGAGCAGTACTTC. Its translation is CASSGQGGRAHEQYF.

The V and J genes are TRBV18 and TRBJ2-3, with 9 bases aligning to TRBD1. V lost 3 bases and J lost 4; bases outside the gene matches: 2. The germline V gene has CDR1 KGHSH and CDR2 LQKENI. CDR3 size: 14 residues. This chain's CDR3 is CASSPGTGPDTQYF. The CDR3 bases are TGTGCCAGCTCACCCGGGACAGGGCCAGATACGCAGTATTTT.

This clone has only one observation. This chain joins TRBV27 and TRBJ2-2, with 7 bases aligning to TRBD1. This CDR3 contains 18 residues. Looked up from germline, CDR1 is MNHEY and CDR2 is SMNVEV (reference sequence). Trimming removed 5 bases from V and 0 bases from J; junction bases left unmatched: 12. The DNA for the CDR3 is TGTGCCAGCAGTACCTACTTTGACAGGGAAACGAACACCGGGGAGCTGTTTTTT. It translates to CASSTYFDRETNTGELFF.

The rearrangement links TRBV11-2 to TRBJ2-1, with 8 nucleotides matching TRBD1. Germline assignment: CDR1 SGHAT and CDR2 FQNNGV. The CDR3 runs 15 residues. Trimming cost V 5 bases and J 4 bases; bases outside gene matches: 7. CDR3 coding DNA: TGTGCCAGCAGCACCTTGGACAGGGCGTACAATGAGCAGTTCTTC. Translating gives CASSTLDRAYNEQFF.

The V call is TRBV6-5, the J call TRBJ1-2; D not resolved. V dropped 7 bases and J dropped 8 bases, with 14 bases sitting between them. Germline-derived CDR1 and CDR2 are MNHEY and SVGAGI. The CDR3 loop spans 12 amino acids. The CDR3 DNA follows: TGTGCCAGCACTCCGGGGTCTGGAGGCTACACCTTC. This encodes CASTPGSGGYTF.

V gene TRBV15 combines with J gene TRBJ2-7, with D hard to call. The germline V and J ends were trimmed by 0 bases and 3 bases, with 6 bases remaining between them. The CDR3 spans 13 residues. Per germline, CDR1 LNHNV and CDR2 YYDKDF (reference sequence). The CDR3 loop is CATSRDRSYEQYF. DNA of the CDR3: TGTGCCACCAGCAGAGATCGCAGCTACGAGCAGTACTTC.

The chain combines TRBV19 with TRBJ2-2; TRBD2 is a possible D gene (6 bases). The length of the CDR3 is 15 residues. With 5 bases removed from V and 1 base from J, the gap between germline ends came to 11 bases. The germline V gene encodes CDR1 LNHDA and CDR2 SQIVND (reference sequence). The CDR3 loop is CASSSQGGNTGELFF. CDR3 bases: TGTGCCAGTAGTTCTCAGGGAGGGAACACCGGGGAGCTGTTTTTT.

The chain is built from TRBV5-3 and TRBJ1-5; the match to TRBD1 covers 8 bases. TRBV5-3 is noted as an ORF with a role that remains uncertain. J gave up 3 bases and V 1 base, and 3 bases lay outside the gene matches. CDR3 size: 15 residues. CDR3 nucleotides: TGTGCCAGAAGCTTGAAGGGACAGGACAATCAGCCCCAGCATTTT. The encoded protein is CARSLKGQDNQPQHF.

This CDR3 is CSASSSGLPSDEQFF. The CDR3 nucleotides read TGCAGTGCTAGTAGTTCGGGACTCCCTAGTGATGAGCAGTTCTTC. V usage is TRBV20-1 and J usage is TRBJ2-1, with D tentatively TRBD2 (6 bases). V lost 3 bases and J 8 bases, leaving 20 bases between the germline ends. Germline V gene lookup returns CDR1 DFQATT and CDR2 SNEGSKA (reference sequence). This CDR3 spans 15 amino acids.

The CDR3 loop is CASSPWDRPGTEAFF. In nucleotides, the CDR3 is TGTGCCAGCAGCCCGTGGGACAGACCAGGGACTGAAGCTTTCTTT. The V and J genes are TRBV5-6 and TRBJ1-1; 7 bases agree with TRBD1. The CDR3 consists of 15 residues. Germline V gene lookup returns CDR1 SGHDT and CDR2 YYEEEE. With V trimmed by 4 bases and J by 5 bases, 11 bases remained unmatched. Looking up the rest from reference TRBV5-6 and TRBJ1-1 gives the full variable domain: DAGVTQSPTHLIKTRGQQVTLRCSPKSGHDTVSWYQQALGQGPQFIFQYYEEEERQRGNFPDRFSGHQFPNYSSELNVNALLLGDSALYLCASSPWDRPGTEAFFGQGTRLTVV.

This clone was recorded only once. The genes are TRBV11-2 and TRBJ2-1, with 10 bases lining up with TRBD2. This CDR3 comprises 16 residues. Germline loops: CDR1 SGHAT, CDR2 FQNNGV. V shed 1 base, J shed 3 bases, and the junction held 3 bases outside the gene matches. The CDR3 is CASSLVASGSYNEQFF. CDR3 DNA sequence: TGTGCCAGCAGCTTAGTAGCTAGCGGGAGCTACAATGAGCAGTTCTTC.

The genes are TRBV7-8 and TRBJ2-1; 11 bases are a match to TRBD2. Germline CDR1 SGHVS, CDR2 FQNEAQ. This CDR3 is built from 15 residues. V shed 4 bases and J 6 bases; nucleotides not matched to a gene: 5. This CDR3 reads CASSSGTSGPNEQFF. The CDR3 DNA reads TGTGCCAGCAGCTCCGGGACTAGCGGACCCAATGAGCAGTTCTTC.

This clone came up a few times. Other DNA sequences within the sample encode an identical CDR3. The chain links TRBV11-2 to TRBJ1-4, with 9 bases that match TRBD1. The V and J ends lost 5 bases and 7 bases, in that order; junction bases with no gene match: 8. Germline CDR1 is SGHAT and CDR2 is FQNNGV. The CDR3 has 15 amino acids. The CDR3 loop is CASSLGTGSGEKLFF. DNA for the CDR3: TGTGCCAGCAGCCTCGGGACAGGGAGTGGTGAAAAACTGTTTTTT.

The chain carries TRBV7-8 and TRBJ2-1; the D gene is possibly TRBD2 (6 bases). The CDR3 is 16 residues long. Germline lookup yields CDR1 SGHVS and CDR2 FQNEAQ. The V end was cut by 1 base, the J end by 3 bases, with 13 bases between. CDR3 sequence reads: CASSLGEAGRYNEQFF. Here the CDR3 DNA reads TGTGCCAGCAGCTTAGGGGAAGCGGGTCGCTACAATGAGCAGTTCTTC. Full variable domain (missing parts from reference TRBV7-8 and TRBJ2-1): GAGVSQSPRYKVAKRGQDVALRCDPISGHVSLFWYQQALGQGPEFLTYFQNEAQLDKSGLPSDRFFAERPEGSVSTLKIQRTQQEDSAVYLCASSLGEAGRYNEQFFGPGTRLTVL.

The rearrangement uses TRBV5-1 and TRBJ2-2, with D unclear. V lost 0 bases and J 1 base, leaving 7 bases between the germline ends. The CDR3 loop spans 15 amino acids. In germline, CDR1 is SGHRS, CDR2 YFSETQ. CDR3 protein: CASSLGSENTGELFF. The CDR3 DNA follows: TGCGCCAGCAGCTTGGGTTCAGAGAACACCGGGGAGCTGTTTTTT.

The chain employs TRBV5-1 and TRBJ2-1, with a tentative D call TRBD2 (6 bases). CDR3 length: 12 residues. Germline V CDR1 and CDR2: SGHRS, YFSETQ. Trimming stripped 5 bases from V and 7 bases from J, with 10 bases between. CDR3 protein: CASRLGGNEQFF. The CDR3 nucleotides read TGCGCCAGCAGGCTGGGAGGTAATGAGCAGTTCTTC.

The rearrangement joins TRBV24-1 to TRBJ2-5, with TRBD1 matching over 7 bases. Trimming at V came to 5 bases and at J to 5 bases, leaving 7 bases not matched to a gene. From germline, CDR1 is KGHDR and CDR2 SFDVKD. CDR3 size: 14 residues. The CDR3 sequence: CATSAGDSGETQYF. The CDR3, as DNA: TGTGCCACCAGTGCCGGGGACAGTGGGGAGACCCAGTACTTC.